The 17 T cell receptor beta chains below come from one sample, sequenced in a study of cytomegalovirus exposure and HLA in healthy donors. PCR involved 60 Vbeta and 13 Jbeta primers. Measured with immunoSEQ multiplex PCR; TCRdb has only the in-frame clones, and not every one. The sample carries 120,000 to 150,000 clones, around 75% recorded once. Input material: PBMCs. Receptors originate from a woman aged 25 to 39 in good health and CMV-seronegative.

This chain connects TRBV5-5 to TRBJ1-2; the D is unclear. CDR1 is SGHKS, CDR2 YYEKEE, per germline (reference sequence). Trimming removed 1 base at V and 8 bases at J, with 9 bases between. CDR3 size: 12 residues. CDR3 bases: TGTGCCAGCAGCTTGATCGGTCGGGGCTACACCTTC. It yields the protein CASSLIGRGYTF.

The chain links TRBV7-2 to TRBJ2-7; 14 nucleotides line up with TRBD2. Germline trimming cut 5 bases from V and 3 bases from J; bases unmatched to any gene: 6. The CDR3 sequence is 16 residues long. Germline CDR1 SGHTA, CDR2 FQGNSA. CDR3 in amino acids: CASSPTSGGGSYEQYF. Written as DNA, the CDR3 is TGTGCCAGCAGCCCGACTAGCGGGGGGGGTAGCTACGAGCAGTACTTC.

CDR3 amino acids: CSVEGTGAISNQPQHF. CDR3 DNA sequence: TGCAGCGTTGAAGGGACAGGGGCCATTAGCAATCAGCCCCAGCATTTT. The genes are TRBV29-1 and TRBJ1-5; 9 positions match TRBD1. Germline V gene lookup returns CDR1 SQVTM and CDR2 ANQGSEA. After removal of 1 base from V and 0 bases from J, the junction contained 4 bases not matched to a gene. The CDR3 covers 16 residues.

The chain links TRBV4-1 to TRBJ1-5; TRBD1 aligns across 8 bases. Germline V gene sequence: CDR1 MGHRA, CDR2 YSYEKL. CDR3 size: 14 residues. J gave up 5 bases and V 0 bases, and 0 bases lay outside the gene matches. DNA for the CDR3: TGCGCCAGCAGCCAAGAACAGGGGGATCAGCCCCAGCATTTT. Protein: CASSQEQGDQPQHF.

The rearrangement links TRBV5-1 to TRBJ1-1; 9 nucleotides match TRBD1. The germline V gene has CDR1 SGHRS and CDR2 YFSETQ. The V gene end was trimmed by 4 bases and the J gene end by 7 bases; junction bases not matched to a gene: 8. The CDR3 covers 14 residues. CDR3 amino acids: CASSASTGGGEAFF. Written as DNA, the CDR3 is TGCGCCAGCAGCGCGTCGACAGGGGGTGGTGAAGCTTTCTTT. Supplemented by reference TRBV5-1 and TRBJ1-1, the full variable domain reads KAGVTQTPRYLIKTRGQQVTLSCSPISGHRSVSWYQQTPGQGLQFLFEYFSETQRNKGNFPGRFSGRQFSNSRSEMNVSTLELGDSALYLCASSASTGGGEAFFGQGTRLTVV.

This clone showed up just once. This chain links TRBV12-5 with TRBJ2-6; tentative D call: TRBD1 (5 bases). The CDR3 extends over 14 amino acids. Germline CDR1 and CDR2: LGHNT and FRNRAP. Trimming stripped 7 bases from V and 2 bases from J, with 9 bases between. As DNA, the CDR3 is TGTGCTAGTGCCCCAGGGACTGGGGCCAACGTCCTGACTTTC. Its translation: CASAPGTGANVLTF.

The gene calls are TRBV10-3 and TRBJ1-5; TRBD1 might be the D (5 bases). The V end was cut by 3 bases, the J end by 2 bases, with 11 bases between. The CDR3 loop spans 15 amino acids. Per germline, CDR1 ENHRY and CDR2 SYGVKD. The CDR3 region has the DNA TGTGCCATCAGTGAATCGGGGGATGGCAATCAGCCCCAGCATTTT. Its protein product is CAISESGDGNQPQHF.

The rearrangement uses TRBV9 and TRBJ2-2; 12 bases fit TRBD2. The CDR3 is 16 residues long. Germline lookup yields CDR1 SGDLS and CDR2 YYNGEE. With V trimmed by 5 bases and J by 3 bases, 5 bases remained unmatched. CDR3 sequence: CASRSSGGAYTGELFF. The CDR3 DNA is TGTGCCAGCAGATCTAGCGGGGGGGCGTACACCGGGGAGCTGTTTTTT.

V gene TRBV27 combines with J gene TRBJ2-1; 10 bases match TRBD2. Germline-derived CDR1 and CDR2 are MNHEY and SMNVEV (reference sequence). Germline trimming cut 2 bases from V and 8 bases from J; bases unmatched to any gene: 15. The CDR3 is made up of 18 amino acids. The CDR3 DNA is TGTGCCAGCAGTTTAAGCCCTAGCGGGGGCTCGTGCGTCGATGAGCAGTTCTTC. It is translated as CASSLSPSGGSCVDEQFF.

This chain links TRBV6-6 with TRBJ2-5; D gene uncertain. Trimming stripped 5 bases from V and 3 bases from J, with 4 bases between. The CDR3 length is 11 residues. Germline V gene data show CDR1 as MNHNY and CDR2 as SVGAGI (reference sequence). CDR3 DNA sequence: TGTGCCAGCAGTGTAAAAGAGACCCAGTACTTC. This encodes CASSVKETQYF.

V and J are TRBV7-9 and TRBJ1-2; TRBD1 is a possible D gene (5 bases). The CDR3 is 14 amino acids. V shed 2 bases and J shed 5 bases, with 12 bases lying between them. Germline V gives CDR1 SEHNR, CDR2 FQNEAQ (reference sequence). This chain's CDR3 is CASSLNTGIYGYTF. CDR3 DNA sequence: TGTGCCAGCAGCTTAAACACAGGAATATATGGCTACACCTTC.

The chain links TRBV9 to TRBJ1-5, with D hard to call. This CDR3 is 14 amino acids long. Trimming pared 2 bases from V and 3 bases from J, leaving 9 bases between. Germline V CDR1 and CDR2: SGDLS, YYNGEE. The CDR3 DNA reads TGTGCCAGCAGCGTCCTTTCAGACAATCAGCCCCAGCATTTT. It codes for CASSVLSDNQPQHF.

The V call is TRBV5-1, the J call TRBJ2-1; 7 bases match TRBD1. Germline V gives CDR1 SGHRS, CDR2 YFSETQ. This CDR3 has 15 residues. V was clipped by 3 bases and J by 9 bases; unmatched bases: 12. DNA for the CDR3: TGCGCCAGCAGCTCGGTGAGGGGGCCCCGGGGTGAGCAGTTCTTC. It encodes CASSSVRGPRGEQFF.

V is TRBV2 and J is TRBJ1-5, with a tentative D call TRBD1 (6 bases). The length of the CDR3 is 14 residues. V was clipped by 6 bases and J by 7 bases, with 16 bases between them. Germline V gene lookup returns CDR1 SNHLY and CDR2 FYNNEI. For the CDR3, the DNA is TGTGCCAGCAGAGACACAGGGACGCAGCAGCCCCAGCATTTT. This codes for CASRDTGTQQPQHF.

CDR3 region: CASSERLAGAGELFF. The CDR3 DNA is TGCGCCAGCAGTGAACGCCTAGCGGGGGCCGGGGAGCTGTTTTTT. The genes are TRBV10-1 and TRBJ2-2; 10 bases match TRBD2. The CDR3 has 15 residues. J gave up 6 bases and V 3 bases, and 4 bases lay outside the gene matches. The germline V gene encodes CDR1 WNHNN and CDR2 SYGVQD (reference sequence).

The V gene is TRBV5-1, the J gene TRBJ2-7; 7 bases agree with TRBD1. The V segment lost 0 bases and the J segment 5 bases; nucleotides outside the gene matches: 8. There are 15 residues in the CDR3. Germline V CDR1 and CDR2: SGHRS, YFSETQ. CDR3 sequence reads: CASSLVMARGNEQYF. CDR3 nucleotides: TGCGCCAGCAGCTTGGTGATGGCCAGGGGGAACGAGCAGTACTTC.

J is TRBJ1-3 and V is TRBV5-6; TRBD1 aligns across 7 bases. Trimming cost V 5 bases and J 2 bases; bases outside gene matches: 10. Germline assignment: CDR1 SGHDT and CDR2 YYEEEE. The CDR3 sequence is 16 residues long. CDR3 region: CASRKRQGGTGNTIYF. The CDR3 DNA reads TGTGCCAGCAGGAAAAGACAGGGTGGCACTGGAAACACCATATATTTT.